This T cell receptor beta chain was retrieved from a study of blood T cell repertoires in COVID-19 (dated by TCRdb to between 2020 and 2021). Study-wide context: The collaborator samples originated in the United States, Italy and Spain and spanned the acute and convalescent phases of COVID-19. Sample metadata almost always included a de-identified subject ID, COVID-19 status, age in years and sex. The repertoires were released in a freely available public database intended as a resource for research on the immune response to SARS-CoV-2. Deeply sampled blood TCRbeta repertoires from subjects exposed to, actively infected with, or recovered from COVID-19 were included in the dataset. The material from the prospective study consisted of cDNA or gDNA derived from T cells, B-cell-depleted T cells, or PBMCs. HLA class I and class II types, where available, came from metadata supplied by the sample provider rather than from assay-based typing. Samples were obtained from the ongoing ImmuneRACE study (first 160 participants) and from roughly 1,300 subjects provided by 6 global collaborators. General conclusions and limits of the study: The amount of clinical and demographic metadata varied by source and participant and was provided uncurated.

One collaborating source in Seattle enrolled patients during active infection and followed them longitudinally through the course of disease. Each collaborating institution followed its own protocols to collect whole blood in K2EDTA tubes. Collaborator samples were shipped for TCRbeta analysis as frozen whole blood, isolated PBMCs, or DNA extracted from either sample type. For this clone: Its recognized antigen is unknown. No much larger clonotype is one base removed from it; base qualities were not supplied.

The CDR3 starts with the cysteine, ends with the phenylalanine, and has 14 residues. Only the CDR3 DNA stays, 42 bases, in frame from base 1. Cut back by 4 bases and 2 bases, the V and J ends lie 12 bases apart. As encoded in the germline V gene (reference sequence), CDR1 is SGHNT while CDR2 is YYREEE. TCRbeta CDR3 regions were amplified from genomic DNA using the immunoSEQ Assay, a bias-controlled multiplex PCR. In the original analysis: The number of nucleated cells in each sample was estimated from the amplification of reference gene primers within the assay. To quantify the absolute abundance of each unique TCRbeta CDR3 rearrangement, sequence reads were collapsed and filtered. For each sample, productive Simpson clonality was calculated as the square root of Simpson's diversity index across productive rearrangements. As stored in TCRdb, this immuneACCESS dataset retains in-frame rearrangements with V and J assigned. A fraction of the clones does not appear; measured against another copy, unresolved V genes explain less than half of the discrepancy, and the remainder lacks a known reason. V and J calls and clone size are given by that table; D and trimming were obtained from the DNA. For this sample there are about 220,000 clones; roughly 86% appear just once. The top ten clonotypes cover roughly 10% of the sample.

The sequence joins TRBV5-4 to TRBJ1-2; TRBD1 is a weak D gene call, 5 bases matching. The sequence came from a woman aged 45-65 years with COVID-19, enrolled during active disease. Sample: peripheral blood. This receptor has the CDR3 CASSLDKNNYGYTF. The base sequence is TGTGCCAGCAGCCTGGACAAAAACAACTATGGCTACACCTTC.